This T cell receptor beta chain was profiled in a study of blood T cell repertoires in COVID-19. Germline V lookup: CDR1 SGHTA, CDR2 FQGNSA. The length of the CDR3 is 13 residues. Trimming took off 3 bases at V and 3 bases at J, with 8 bases between the two ends. Produced via immunoSEQ multiplex PCR; TCRdb's table is partial and in-frame only. The sample yields about 370,000 clones, about 89% seen once. The chain combines TRBV7-2 with TRBJ1-1, with D unclear. The sample comprised peripheral blood. The receptor comes from a woman in her twenties or thirties with COVID-19, enrolled during active disease. The chain's CDR3 is CASSFLEDTEAFF. CDR3 bases: TGTGCCAGCAGCTTCCTCGAGGACACTGAAGCTTTCTTT.